This TCR beta chain stems from a study of cytomegalovirus exposure and HLA in healthy donors. Use of 60 Vbeta and 13 Jbeta primers characterized the PCR. In the authors' methods: Later, roughly 77 million unique TCR beta chains were counted in an analysis, and 10 million to 12 million of them were shared. The table came from immunoSEQ multiplex PCR; TCRdb's copy has only in-frame clones and leaves some out. V and J calls and clone size are those listed in that table; D and trimming were worked out from the DNA. The sample carries approximately 100,000 clones, roughly four fifths recorded once. Between the trimmed V and J ends, which lost 5 bases and 0 bases, there was a span of 10 bases. There are 14 residues in the CDR3. The germline V gene has CDR1 SGHTA and CDR2 FQGNSA. This clone was seen at least ten times. The antigen is undetermined. Study-wide points: Judged likely to be a sequencing artifact was a cluster of highly shared sequence variants. Reports showed the classifier diagnosing cytomegalovirus status with high specificity and sensitivity.

The genes are TRBV7-2 and TRBJ1-1; D uncertain. The sequenced material came from PBMCs. This receptor was taken from a man in his fifties in good health and CMV-seronegative. The CDR3 here is CASSPWAMNTEAFF. In DNA, the CDR3 is TGTGCCAGCAGCCCCTGGGCAATGAACACTGAAGCTTTCTTT. Full variable domain (remainder filled in from reference TRBV7-2 and TRBJ1-1): GAGVSQSPSNKVTEKGKDVELRCDPISGHTALYWYRQSLGQGLEFLIYFQGNSAPDKSGLPSDRFSAERTGGSVSTLTIQRTQQEDSAVYLCASSPWAMNTEAFFGQGTRLTVV.